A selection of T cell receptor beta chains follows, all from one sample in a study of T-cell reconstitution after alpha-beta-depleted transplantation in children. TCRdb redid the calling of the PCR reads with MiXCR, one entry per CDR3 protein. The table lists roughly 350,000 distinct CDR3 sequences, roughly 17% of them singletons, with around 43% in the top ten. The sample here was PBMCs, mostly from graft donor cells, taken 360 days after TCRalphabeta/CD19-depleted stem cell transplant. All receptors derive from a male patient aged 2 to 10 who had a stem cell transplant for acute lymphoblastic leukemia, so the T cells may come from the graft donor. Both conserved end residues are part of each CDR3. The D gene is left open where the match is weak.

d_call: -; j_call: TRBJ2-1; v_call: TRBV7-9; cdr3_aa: CASSLYGNEQFF
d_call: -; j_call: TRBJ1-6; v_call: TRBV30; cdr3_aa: CAWRLGGPALHF
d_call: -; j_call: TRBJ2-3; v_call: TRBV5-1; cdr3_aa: CASTIDGQLYF
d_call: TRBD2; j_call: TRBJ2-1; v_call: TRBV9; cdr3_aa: CASSTSSGRGNEQFF
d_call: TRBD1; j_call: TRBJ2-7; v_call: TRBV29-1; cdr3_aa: CSAARGQGPYEQYF
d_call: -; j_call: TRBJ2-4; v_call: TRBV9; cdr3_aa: CASSGDSYKNIQYF
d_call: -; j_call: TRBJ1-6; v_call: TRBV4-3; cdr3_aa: CASSQDQRRGYNSPLHF
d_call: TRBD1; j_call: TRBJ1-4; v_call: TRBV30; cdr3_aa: CAWSGDSKPRGTNEKLFF
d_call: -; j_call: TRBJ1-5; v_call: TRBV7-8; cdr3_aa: CASSSPGSNQPQHF
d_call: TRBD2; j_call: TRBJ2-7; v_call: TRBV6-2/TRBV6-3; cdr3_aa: CASSAGLAAFPPYEQYF
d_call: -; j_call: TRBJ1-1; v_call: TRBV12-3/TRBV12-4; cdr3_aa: CASSFVTEAFF
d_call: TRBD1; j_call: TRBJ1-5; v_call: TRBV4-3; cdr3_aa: CASSQDWGTDPSAQHF
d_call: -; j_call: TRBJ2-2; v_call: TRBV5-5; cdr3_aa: CASSVSQGNTGELFF
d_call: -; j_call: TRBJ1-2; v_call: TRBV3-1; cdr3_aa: CASSWTTGGYTF
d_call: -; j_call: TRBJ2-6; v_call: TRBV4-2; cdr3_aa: CASSQEFHSGVLTF
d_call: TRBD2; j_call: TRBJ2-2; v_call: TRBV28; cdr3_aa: CASSLLTSGRSGELFF
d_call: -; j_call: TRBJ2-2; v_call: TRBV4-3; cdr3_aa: CASSHRWGTGELFF